The 27 T cell receptor beta chains reported below all come from one sample, sequenced in a study of T cell repertoires in cytomegalovirus infection. TCRdb called the reads again in MiXCR, with one record for every CDR3 protein. The sample has around 450,000 distinct CDR3 sequences, about 10% seen once. Sequencing was carried out using PBMCs. The receptors come from a human donor in good health (CMV status not recorded). Some clones in this sample may be carry-over from other donors' samples.

In its sample, this clonotype was seen many times. V is TRBV28 and J is TRBJ2-5; perhaps TRBD2 as D (6 bases). V was pared by 6 bases and J by 2 bases, with 7 bases between. The CDR3 runs 12 residues. Germline V gene sequence: CDR1 MDHEN, CDR2 SYDVKM. Written as DNA, the CDR3 is TGTGCCAGCAGGAGCGGGCAAGAGACCCAGTACTTC. Residues: CASRSGQETQYF.

The V call is TRBV6-5, the J call TRBJ1-1; D perhaps matches TRBD1 (5 bases). Trimming pared 6 bases from V and 6 bases from J, leaving 14 bases between. CDR1 and CDR2 (germline): MNHEY, SVGAGI. This CDR3 has 13 residues. As DNA, the CDR3 is TGTGCCAGCAGAATACGGGGGTTTCCTGAAGCTTTCTTT. It translates to CASRIRGFPEAFF.

The chain combines TRBV25-1 with TRBJ2-1, with 9 bases identical to TRBD2. CDR1 MGHDK and CDR2 SYGVNS come from the germline V gene. The CDR3 sequence is 15 residues long. J lost 4 bases, V lost 7 bases, and 8 bases had no gene match. In DNA form, the CDR3 reads TGTGCCAGCACCCCCGGCGGGGGGGGTTACAATGAGCAGTTCTTC. This codes for CASTPGGGGYNEQFF.

This clonotype was counted ten times or more. The gene calls are TRBV10-3 and TRBJ1-2; D uncertain. Germline CDR1 is ENHRY and CDR2 is SYGVKD. This CDR3 has 13 residues. V lost 8 bases and J lost 1, with 11 bases in between. CDR3 DNA: TGTGCCATCGGAAGGACGGATAACTATGGCTACACCTTC. This codes for CAIGRTDNYGYTF.

At least ten counts were recorded for this clonotype. At one end, the junction sequence differs from germline, possibly due to a read error. This chain uses TRBV14 with TRBJ2-1; D is possibly TRBD1 (5 bases). The germline CDR1 and CDR2 sequences are SGHDN and FVKESK. This CDR3 has 9 residues. The CDR3 is CASSQKGIF. DNA for the CDR3: TGTGCCAGCAGCCAAAAGGGGATCTTC.

The J gene is TRBJ2-1, the V gene TRBV19; the D gene is possibly TRBD2 (6 bases). The CDR3 is 15 residues long. V gave up 3 bases and J gave up 7 bases, with 16 bases separating them. Germline lookup yields CDR1 LNHDA and CDR2 SQIVND (reference sequence). The CDR3 bases are TGTGCCAGTAGTATTAGTAGGGCGGGGTTGAATGAGCAGTTCTTC. It translates to CASSISRAGLNEQFF.

In its sample, this clonotype was seen many times. V and J are TRBV19 and TRBJ1-3, with D unresolved. This CDR3 has 15 amino acids. Germline CDR1 is LNHDA and CDR2 is SQIVND (reference sequence). V lost 5 bases and J lost 0, with 11 bases in between. In DNA form, the CDR3 reads TGTGCCAGTAGTCCTGTGGACCGCTCTGGAAACACCATATATTTT. Translated: CASSPVDRSGNTIYF.

In this sample, this clonotype turned up many times. The rearrangement joins TRBV11-2 to TRBJ1-5; D possibly corresponds to TRBD1 (5 bases). The germline V gene encodes CDR1 SGHAT and CDR2 FQNNGV. The CDR3 spans 15 residues. V lost 5 bases to trimming and J lost 4 bases, with 15 bases between them. Here the CDR3 reads CASSPSMGVNQPQHF. CDR3 in DNA: TGTGCCAGCAGCCCCTCGATGGGGGTAAATCAGCCCCAGCATTTT.

This clonotype was seen many times. V usage is TRBV23-1 and J usage is TRBJ2-7; 9 bases line up with TRBD1. TRBV23-1 is classed as an ORF, of uncertain function. The ends lost 3 bases at V and 0 bases at J; junction bases unmatched: 12. This CDR3 comprises 18 residues. The CDR3 loop reads CASSHARQGDILSYEQYF. In DNA, the CDR3 is TGCGCCAGCAGTCATGCTAGACAGGGGGATATTCTCTCCTACGAGCAGTACTTC.

This clonotype was seen ten or more times. This chain connects TRBV7-8 to TRBJ2-7, with 11 bases fitting TRBD2. The CDR3 runs to 17 residues. V lost 1 base, J lost 2 bases, and 7 bases stayed unmatched. CDR1 SGHVS and CDR2 FQNEAQ come from the germline V gene. The CDR3: CASSLGLGLAGPYEQYF. The CDR3 bases are TGTGCCAGCAGCTTAGGGCTAGGACTAGCGGGCCCCTACGAGCAGTACTTC.

This clonotype was seen at least ten times. This chain connects TRBV12-3 or TRBV12-4 to TRBJ2-3, with TRBD2 matching over 8 bases. V lost 6 bases, J lost 1 base, and 6 bases stayed unmatched. The CDR3 spans 15 residues. The CDR3 loop is CASRLSGVRTDTQYF. The CDR3 DNA reads as TGTGCCAGCAGACTTAGCGGGGTTCGCACAGATACGCAGTATTTT.

As for this clonotype: At one end, the junction sequence differs from germline, possibly due to a read error. J is TRBJ2-7 and V is TRBV7-2; 7 bases match TRBD2. CDR1 is SGHTA, CDR2 FQGNSA, per germline. The CDR3 covers 14 residues. The CDR3 loop reads CASSLSGLAGERYF. CDR3 bases: TGTGCCAGCAGCTTATCAGGACTGGCGGGGGAGCGGTACTTC.

This clonotype was found many times. The rearrangement joins TRBV18 to TRBJ2-1; 7 bases line up with TRBD2. Germline CDR1 KGHSH, CDR2 LQKENI. This CDR3 has 14 residues. After removal of 6 bases from V and 9 bases from J, the junction contained 11 bases not matched to a gene. This CDR3 reads CASSAQTSISEQFF. DNA for the CDR3: TGTGCCAGCTCGGCTCAGACTAGCATAAGTGAGCAGTTCTTC.

This clonotype was recorded at least ten times. V usage is TRBV7-2 and J usage is TRBJ2-4; D is perhaps TRBD1 or TRBD2 (6 bases each). This CDR3 contains 14 residues. Germline V lookup: CDR1 SGHTA, CDR2 FQGNSA. Trimming removed 1 base at V and 7 bases at J, with 11 bases between. The CDR3 is CASSLGGAVNIQYF. Written as DNA, the CDR3 is TGTGCCAGCAGCTTAGGGGGGGCAGTGAACATTCAGTACTTC.

This clonotype showed up just once. The chain couples TRBV20-1 to TRBJ1-1; D not resolved. Between the trimmed V and J ends, which lost 6 bases and 0 bases, there was a span of 8 bases. CDR1 is DFQATT and CDR2 is SNEGSKA in the germline V gene (reference sequence). This CDR3 is built from 12 residues. In DNA, the CDR3 is TGCAGTGCCATGACCCTGAACACTGAAGCTTTCTTT. Translated: CSAMTLNTEAFF.

This clonotype was seen many times. This chain joins TRBV5-1 and TRBJ2-1; TRBD2 agrees at 14 bases. J gave up 3 bases and V 4 bases, and 3 bases lay outside the gene matches. Germline V CDR1 and CDR2: SGHRS, YFSETQ. The CDR3 covers 16 residues. CDR3 sequence reads: CASSVGTSGSYNEQFF. The CDR3 DNA follows: TGCGCCAGCAGCGTCGGGACTAGCGGGAGCTACAATGAGCAGTTCTTC.

The CDR3 sequence is CASSGTSGWWDVSTQYF. The CDR3 nucleotides are TGTGCCAGCAGTGGGACTAGCGGGTGGTGGGATGTTAGTACGCAGTATTTT. The chain combines TRBV28 with TRBJ2-3; 12 nucleotides align to TRBD2. V was clipped by 5 bases and J by 8 bases; unmatched bases: 14. The CDR3 length is 17 residues. Germline values: CDR1 MDHEN, CDR2 SYDVKM.

CDR3 bases: TGTGCCTTGAGCTCGGACAGGGACACTGAAGCTTTCTTT. This gives the protein CALSSDRDTEAFF. V and J are TRBV10-3 and TRBJ1-1; TRBD1 aligns across 8 bases. Germline values: CDR1 ENHRY, CDR2 SYGVKD. The CDR3 is 13 residues long. J gave up 3 bases and V 11 bases, and 8 bases lay outside the gene matches.

This clonotype was recorded a few times. The V and J genes are TRBV6-2 or TRBV6-3 and TRBJ2-1; the D gene is possibly TRBD2 (5 bases). V was trimmed by 2 bases and J by 8 bases, leaving 7 bases between them. CDR1 MNHEY and CDR2 SVGEGT come from the germline V gene. The CDR3 loop spans 12 amino acids. As DNA, the CDR3 is TGTGCCAGCAGTTACCGGGGTCATGAGCAGTTCTTC. Translated, it gives CASSYRGHEQFF.

This clonotype was observed many times. The rearrangement uses TRBV6-2 or TRBV6-3 and TRBJ2-5; TRBD2 agrees at 10 bases. The CDR3 is 16 amino acids. Germline-derived CDR1 and CDR2 are MNHEY and SVGEGT. V lost 6 bases, J lost 5 bases, and 12 bases stayed unmatched. CDR3 amino acids: CASSPGRTSGVETQYF. As DNA, the CDR3 is TGTGCCAGCAGCCCTGGACGGACTAGCGGTGTGGAGACCCAGTACTTC.

As to this clonotype: A read error is possible here, since a much larger clone lies one base away. Without the conserved terminal phenylalanine or tryptophan, this CDR3 likely stems from a read error. This rearrangement joins TRBV4-1 to TRBJ1-1, with D uncertain. Trimming took 0 bases from V and 3 from J, leaving 14 bases between them. Per the germline V gene, CDR1 is MGHRA and CDR2 is YSYEKL. This CDR3 is 16 amino acids long. CDR3 amino acids: CASSQESEGRDTEAFS. The CDR3 DNA sequence: TGCGCCAGCAGCCAAGAAAGCGAGGGAAGGGACACTGAAGCTTTCTCT.

This clonotype was seen repeatedly, ten times or more. The J gene is TRBJ1-1, the V gene TRBV7-2; D is possibly TRBD1 (6 bases). Germline-derived CDR1 and CDR2 are SGHTA and FQGNSA. There are 16 residues in the CDR3. Trimming took 2 bases from V and 1 from J, leaving 14 bases between them. CDR3 sequence reads: CASSLQGPVRNTEAFF. In DNA, the CDR3 is TGTGCCAGCAGCTTACAGGGGCCAGTCAGGAACACTGAAGCTTTCTTT.

J is TRBJ2-1 and V is TRBV12-3 or TRBV12-4; D ambiguous. Trimming pared 7 bases from V and 5 bases from J, leaving 21 bases between. This CDR3 is 16 amino acids long. CDR3 sequence reads: CASTSFRRLINNEQFF. The CDR3 nucleotides are TGTGCCAGCACATCATTCAGAAGACTGATAAACAATGAGCAGTTCTTC.

This clonotype was seen more than once but under ten times. The chain joins TRBV28 to TRBJ1-5; D unresolved. This CDR3 region has 12 residues. V was shortened by 5 bases and J by 4 bases, with 6 bases between the two germline ends. Germline CDR1 reads MDHEN; CDR2 reads SYDVKM. The CDR3 reads CASSRVNQPQHF. The CDR3 nucleotides read TGTGCCAGCAGTCGAGTGAATCAGCCCCAGCATTTT.

At least ten counts were recorded for this clonotype. V and J are TRBV7-9 and TRBJ2-4; possibly TRBD2 for D (5 bases). Trimming pared 3 bases from V and 4 bases from J, leaving 16 bases between. Germline V lookup: CDR1 SEHNR, CDR2 FQNEAQ (reference sequence). This CDR3 has 16 amino acids. The CDR3 sequence is CASSLSGGSLKNIQYF. CDR3 in DNA: TGTGCCAGCAGCTTGTCCGGAGGCAGCCTTAAAAACATTCAGTACTTC.

The rearrangement joins TRBV20-1 to TRBJ1-2, with D maybe TRBD1 (5 bases). The CDR3 consists of 13 residues. Trimming removed 1 base at V and 4 bases at J, with 10 bases between. The germline CDR1 and CDR2 sequences are DFQATT and SNEGSKA (reference sequence). DNA of the CDR3: TGCAGTGCTAGAGTTCCAGGGATCTATGGCTACACCTTC. Amino acids: CSARVPGIYGYTF.

In this sample, this clonotype turned up many times. The rearrangement uses TRBV5-4 and TRBJ1-1; unclear D gene. There are 16 residues in the CDR3. The V gene lost 4 bases and the J gene lost 0 bases, with 16 bases spanning the gap. CDR1 and CDR2 from the germline V gene are SGHNT and YYREEE (reference sequence). The CDR3 sequence: CASSPVGPGVNTEAFF. The CDR3 nucleotides are TGTGCCAGCAGCCCGGTGGGCCCGGGAGTGAACACTGAAGCTTTCTTT.